One and the same sample provided the 7 T cell receptor beta chains below, sequenced in a study of T cells in localized non-small cell lung cancer. Repertoires were generated with immunoSEQ multiplex PCR, while TCRdb's copy carries only in-frame clones and drops some. The sample lists 65,000 to 95,000 clones; around 81% were seen once. Sequences were derived from PBMCs, sampled before any cancer treatment. The receptors shown here come from a man between 35 and 75 years old with stage II squamous cell lung carcinoma.

This chain connects TRBV28 to TRBJ2-1, with unresolved D. The CDR3 has 15 amino acids. Germline loops: CDR1 MDHEN, CDR2 SYDVKM. The ends were cut back, 2 bases at V and 8 bases at J, with 16 bases in the middle. The CDR3 DNA is TGTGCCAGCAGTTTAACCGCCGAATCAATTCATGAGCAGTTCTTC. Translated, it gives CASSLTAESIHEQFF.

The chain joins TRBV28 to TRBJ2-7; D gene uncertain. The CDR3 runs to 14 residues. Germline V gene lookup returns CDR1 MDHEN and CDR2 SYDVKM. V gave up 3 bases and J gave up 5 bases, with 14 bases separating them. CDR3 protein: CASSFALGYNEQYF. In DNA, the CDR3 is TGTGCCAGCAGTTTCGCTTTAGGGTACAACGAGCAGTACTTC.

The CDR3 nucleotides are TGTGCCAGCAGTCCCTTTGACACCACAGATACGCAGTATTTT. It codes for CASSPFDTTDTQYF. The V call is TRBV11-3, the J call TRBJ2-3; no clear D. This CDR3 has 14 amino acids. Germline assignment: CDR1 SGHNT and CDR2 YENEEA. The V end was cut by 6 bases, the J end by 2 bases, with 12 bases between.

The chain recombines TRBV19 with TRBJ2-5; 10 bases agree with TRBD2. J was trimmed by 6 bases and V by 0 bases; bases with no gene match: 7. The CDR3 spans 16 residues. Per the germline V gene, CDR1 is LNHDA and CDR2 is SQIVND (reference sequence). CDR3 in DNA: TGTGCCAGTAGTATAGAAAGGAGCGGGAGGGTCAAGACCCAGTACTTC. Translating it yields CASSIERSGRVKTQYF.

The CDR3 region has the DNA TGTGCCTGGGGGGACAGCCCCGTTGCAACTAATGAAAAACTGTTTTTT. Protein product: CAWGDSPVATNEKLFF. The chain joins TRBV30 to TRBJ1-4; TRBD1 matches 7 bases. This CDR3 is 16 amino acids long. Germline CDR1 reads GTSNPN; CDR2 reads SVGIG (reference sequence). Trimming removed 5 bases from V and 0 bases from J; junction bases left unmatched: 9.

The chain is built from TRBV19 and TRBJ2-6, with 7 bases that match TRBD1. Germline loops: CDR1 LNHDA, CDR2 SQIVND (reference sequence). The CDR3 is 14 residues long. The V gene end was trimmed by 11 bases and the J gene end by 1 base; junction bases not matched to a gene: 5. The chain's CDR3 is CAARQGSGANVLTF. The CDR3 DNA follows: TGTGCCGCTAGACAGGGTTCTGGGGCCAACGTCCTGACTTTC.

The chain couples TRBV15 to TRBJ2-3; 7 positions match TRBD2. Germline loops: CDR1 LNHNV, CDR2 YYDKDF (reference sequence). V lost 3 bases and J lost 0; bases outside the gene matches: 6. The CDR3 length is 16 residues. CDR3 loop: CATSSSSGTSTDTQYF. The CDR3 DNA sequence: TGTGCCACCAGCAGCTCTAGCGGAACTAGCACAGATACGCAGTATTTT.